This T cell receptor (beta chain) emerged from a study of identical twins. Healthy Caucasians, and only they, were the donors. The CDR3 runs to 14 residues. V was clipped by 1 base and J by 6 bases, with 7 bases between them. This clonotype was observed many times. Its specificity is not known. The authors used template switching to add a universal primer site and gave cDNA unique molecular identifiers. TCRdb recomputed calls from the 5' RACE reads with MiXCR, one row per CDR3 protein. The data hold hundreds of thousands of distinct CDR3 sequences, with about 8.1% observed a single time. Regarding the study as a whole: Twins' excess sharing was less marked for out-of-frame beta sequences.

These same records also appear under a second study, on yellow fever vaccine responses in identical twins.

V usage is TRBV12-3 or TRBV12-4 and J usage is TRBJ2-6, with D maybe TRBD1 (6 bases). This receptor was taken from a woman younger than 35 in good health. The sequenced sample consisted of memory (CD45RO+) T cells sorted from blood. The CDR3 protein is CASSLGQVANVLTF. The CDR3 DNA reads TGTGCCAGCAGTTTAGGACAGGTGGCCAACGTCCTGACTTTC.